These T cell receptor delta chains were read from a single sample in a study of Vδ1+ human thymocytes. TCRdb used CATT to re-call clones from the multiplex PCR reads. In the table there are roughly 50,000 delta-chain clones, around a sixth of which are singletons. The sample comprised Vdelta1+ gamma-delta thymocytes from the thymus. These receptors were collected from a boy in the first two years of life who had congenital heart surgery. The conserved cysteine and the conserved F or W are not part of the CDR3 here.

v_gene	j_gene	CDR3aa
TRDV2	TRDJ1	ACDTVSNWGIRVCTDKLI
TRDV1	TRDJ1	ALGERPSDCGLI
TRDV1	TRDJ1	ALGKVGFGLYWGINRTTDKLI
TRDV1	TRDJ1	ALGELYGGSIQNTDKLI
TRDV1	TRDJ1	ALGELVPLGGGYTDKLI
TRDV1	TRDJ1	ALGVGVLFSYTDKLI
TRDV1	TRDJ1	ALGEASPGGNKLI
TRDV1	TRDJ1	ALGDRPRGCEGIMETDKLI
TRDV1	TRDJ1	ALGEHLDPHFGIADKLI
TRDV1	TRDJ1	ALGELPLWIAGDKLI
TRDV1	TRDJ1	ALGELPYWGIVGPLDKLI
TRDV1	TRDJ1	ALGELVLPLAGGFDKLI
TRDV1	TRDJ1	ALGGVPFLCEGDDKPI
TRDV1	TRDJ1	ALGVSWGYAGYTDKLI
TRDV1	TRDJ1	ALGAPSPFPSHVLGDTGDKLI
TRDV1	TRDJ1	ALGELSFFKLI
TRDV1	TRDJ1	ALRFDWGLYTDKLI
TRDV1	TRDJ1	ALGELPTNWGRKLI
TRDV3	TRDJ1	AVATLSVGGVVPLTDKLI
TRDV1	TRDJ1	ALGGRACGVPTDKLI
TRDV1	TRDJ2	ALGELLGDTISTAQLF
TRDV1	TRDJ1	ALGEEHRDWGLTDKLI
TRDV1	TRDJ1	ALGELWGTDKLI
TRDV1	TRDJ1	ALGEPWGIRKGADKLI
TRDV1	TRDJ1	ALGEKRDCGLGDTGTDKLI
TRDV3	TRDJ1	AFTVLGDFSWYTDKLI
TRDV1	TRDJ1	ALGDPFATGGYTDKLI
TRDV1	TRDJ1	ALGELVGLTGGYAVSLYTDKLI
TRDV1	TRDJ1	ALGKGMPYGGGYFADKLI
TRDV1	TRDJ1	ALGEEVRGGDLYTDKLI
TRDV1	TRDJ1	ALGELKSSEPDESGGYLRYTDKLI
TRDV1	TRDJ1	ALGEVSYHSGAKLI
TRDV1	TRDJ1	ALGEVPGWGIRHSLTNKLI
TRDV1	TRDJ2	ALGEPLYVWGIPTTTETAQLF
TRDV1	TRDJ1	ALGAYGNWECGYTDKLI
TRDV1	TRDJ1	ALGELFMPLKGGSAADKLI
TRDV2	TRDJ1	ACDNLDTGDKLI
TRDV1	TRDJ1	ALGAGLTDTDKLI
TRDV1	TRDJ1	ALITRLILGDTDKLI
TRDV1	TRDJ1	ALGSPRGYSPGLGDTQSRRYTDKLI
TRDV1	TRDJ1	ALGEPRPSSTLIDKLI
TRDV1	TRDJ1	ALGEDPVLGADTDKLI
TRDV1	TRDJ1	ALGELNSKCDLEYTDKLI
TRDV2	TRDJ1	ACDLYWGIGYTDKLI
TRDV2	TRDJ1	ACDTAYWGIRDKLI
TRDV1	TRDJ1	ALGEPHLPPQALI
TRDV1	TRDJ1	ALGEPLPRLGDTTLSDKLI
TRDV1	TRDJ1	ALGELGVII
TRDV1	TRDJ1	ALGDPPFLPSYGCRAYTDKLI
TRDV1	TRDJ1	ALGEPGFLHGYWGTYTDKLI
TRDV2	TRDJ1	ACDEYYWGMGATDKLI
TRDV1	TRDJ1	ALGERGLLPSPYTDKLI
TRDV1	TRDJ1	ALGIRPSGADKLI